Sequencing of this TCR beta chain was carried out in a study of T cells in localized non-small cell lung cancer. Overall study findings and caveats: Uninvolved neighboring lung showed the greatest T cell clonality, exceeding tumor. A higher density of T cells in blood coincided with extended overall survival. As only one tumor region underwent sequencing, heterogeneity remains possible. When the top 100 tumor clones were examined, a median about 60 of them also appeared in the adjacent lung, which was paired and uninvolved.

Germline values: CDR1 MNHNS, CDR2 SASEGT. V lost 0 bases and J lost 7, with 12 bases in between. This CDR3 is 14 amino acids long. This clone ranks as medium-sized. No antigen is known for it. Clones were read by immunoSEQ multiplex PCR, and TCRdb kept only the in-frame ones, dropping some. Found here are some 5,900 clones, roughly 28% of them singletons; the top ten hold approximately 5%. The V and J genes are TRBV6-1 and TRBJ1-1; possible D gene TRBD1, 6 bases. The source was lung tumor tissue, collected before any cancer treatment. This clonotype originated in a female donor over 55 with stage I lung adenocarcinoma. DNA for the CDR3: TGTGCCAGCAGTGAAGCGCAGGGGCCGAGTGAAGCTTTCTTT. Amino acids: CASSEAQGPSEAFF.